These T cell receptor beta chains were read from a single sample in a study of blood T cell repertoires in COVID-19. The repertoire was sequenced with immunoSEQ multiplex PCR; TCRdb's copy has only in-frame clones and lacks some. The sample lists roughly 200,000 clones, over 75% occurring once. The sequenced sample consisted of peripheral blood. Source of these receptors: a man between 65 and 85 years old with active or convalescent COVID-19. CDR3s include the opening cysteine and the closing phenylalanine or tryptophan. The order of the fields is D gene, V gene, J gene, clone size, CDR3 DNA, CDR3 protein. A D gene is named only where the DNA matches it firmly. A clone size is listed for some rows: how often the clone was seen (once, few, many), or a class if it is expanded.

d_gene: NA
v_gene: TRBV5-1
j_gene: TRBJ1-1
abundance: NA
CDR3nt: TGCGCCAGCAGCGTATCAGGGGTCTACACTGAAGCTTTCTTT
CDR3aa: CASSVSGVYTEAFF

d_gene: TRBD1
v_gene: TRBV10-2
j_gene: TRBJ1-5
abundance: NA
CDR3nt: TGCGCCAGCAGGTTAGGACAGGGAGATCAGCCCCAGCATTTT
CDR3aa: CASRLGQGDQPQHF

d_gene: TRBD1
v_gene: TRBV6-2/TRBV6-3
j_gene: TRBJ2-7
abundance: few
CDR3nt: TGTGCCAGCAGCCCCTGGGACAGATCCTACGAGCAGTACTTC
CDR3aa: CASSPWDRSYEQYF

d_gene: NA
v_gene: TRBV5-1
j_gene: TRBJ1-1
abundance: NA
CDR3nt: TGCGCCAGCAGCTTGGTGGGGGCAGGGGAATCTGAAGCTTTCTTT
CDR3aa: CASSLVGAGESEAFF

d_gene: NA
v_gene: TRBV19
j_gene: TRBJ1-4
abundance: NA
CDR3nt: TGTGCCAGTAGTTACTTCAAGGGGCCAACTAATGAAAAACTGTTTTTT
CDR3aa: CASSYFKGPTNEKLFF

d_gene: TRBD1
v_gene: TRBV7-2
j_gene: TRBJ2-5
abundance: NA
CDR3nt: TGTGCCAGCAGCCCGGGGGACAGGGGTGAGACCCAGTACTTC
CDR3aa: CASSPGDRGETQYF

d_gene: TRBD2
v_gene: TRBV10-3
j_gene: TRBJ2-3
abundance: NA
CDR3nt: TGTGCCACCCAACTAGCGACTAGCACAGATACGCAGTATTTT
CDR3aa: CATQLATSTDTQYF

d_gene: NA
v_gene: TRBV9
j_gene: TRBJ1-1
abundance: NA
CDR3nt: TGTGCCAGCAGCAGGACAGACACTGAAGCTTTCTTT
CDR3aa: CASSRTDTEAFF

d_gene: NA
v_gene: TRBV19
j_gene: TRBJ1-1
abundance: NA
CDR3nt: TGTGCCAGTAGTATACAGGGGCAAGGAACTGAAGCTTTCTTT
CDR3aa: CASSIQGQGTEAFF

d_gene: NA
v_gene: TRBV9
j_gene: TRBJ1-2
abundance: NA
CDR3nt: TGTGCCAGCAGCGTACAGGGCGACGGTGGCTACACCTTC
CDR3aa: CASSVQGDGGYTF

d_gene: NA
v_gene: TRBV6-2/TRBV6-3
j_gene: TRBJ1-5
abundance: NA
CDR3nt: TGTGCCAGCAGTTGGGGCGGACAGCCCCAGCATTTT
CDR3aa: CASSWGGQPQHF

d_gene: TRBD1
v_gene: TRBV28
j_gene: TRBJ1-6
abundance: NA
CDR3nt: TGTGCCAGCAGTTCCGGACAGGGATCGTCACCCCTCCACTTT
CDR3aa: CASSSGQGSSPLHF

d_gene: NA
v_gene: TRBV12-3/TRBV12-4
j_gene: TRBJ1-1
abundance: NA
CDR3nt: TGTGCCAGCAGAACCGGCGGGAACACTGAAGCTTTCTTT
CDR3aa: CASRTGGNTEAFF

d_gene: NA
v_gene: TRBV6-5
j_gene: TRBJ1-2
abundance: few
CDR3nt: TGTGCCAGCAGCCCCGACCGGAACAGGGCTGGCTACACCTTC
CDR3aa: CASSPDRNRAGYTF

d_gene: TRBD1
v_gene: TRBV10-3
j_gene: TRBJ1-4
abundance: NA
CDR3nt: TGTGCCATCAGCTATACAGGGGGTCCTAATGAAAAACTGTTTTTT
CDR3aa: CAISYTGGPNEKLFF

d_gene: TRBD1
v_gene: TRBV5-1
j_gene: TRBJ1-3
abundance: NA
CDR3nt: TGCGCCAGCAGCCCACAGGGGACTGGAAACACCATATATTTT
CDR3aa: CASSPQGTGNTIYF

d_gene: NA
v_gene: TRBV7-2
j_gene: TRBJ2-7
abundance: once
CDR3nt: TGTGCCAGCAGCTTAGCTCCCGGGGGACCCACGACTGTCTACGAGCAGTACTTC
CDR3aa: CASSLAPGGPTTVYEQYF

d_gene: NA
v_gene: TRBV27
j_gene: TRBJ1-6
abundance: NA
CDR3nt: TGTGCCAGCAGTGCCAGGCATTCACCCCTCCACTTT
CDR3aa: CASSARHSPLHF

d_gene: TRBD1
v_gene: TRBV2
j_gene: TRBJ1-3
abundance: NA
CDR3nt: TGTGCCAGCGGAGGGACAGCCGTCTCTGGAAACACCATATATTTT
CDR3aa: CASGGTAVSGNTIYF

d_gene: TRBD1
v_gene: TRBV27
j_gene: TRBJ1-4
abundance: NA
CDR3nt: TGTGCCAGCAGTTTAATAGGGACAGGGGTGTCCCCAACTAATGAAAAACTGTTTTTT
CDR3aa: CASSLIGTGVSPTNEKLFF

d_gene: NA
v_gene: TRBV7-2
j_gene: TRBJ1-2
abundance: NA
CDR3nt: TGTGCCAGCAGCCCCCGCGGTGCGTCCTATGGCTACACCTTC
CDR3aa: CASSPRGASYGYTF

d_gene: TRBD2
v_gene: TRBV3-1/TRBV3-2
j_gene: TRBJ2-1
abundance: NA
CDR3nt: TGTGCCAGCAGCCAAGATGAGACTAGCGGGGTCCGGGATGAGCAGTTCTTC
CDR3aa: CASSQDETSGVRDEQFF

d_gene: NA
v_gene: TRBV16
j_gene: TRBJ1-1
abundance: many
CDR3nt: TGTGCCAGCAGCCAACAGGTCGGGGGTACTGAAGCTTTCTTT
CDR3aa: CASSQQVGGTEAFF

d_gene: NA
v_gene: TRBV5-4
j_gene: TRBJ2-1
abundance: NA
CDR3nt: TGTGCCAGCAGAAGCGAGGGATATGAGCAGTTCTTC
CDR3aa: CASRSEGYEQFF

d_gene: TRBD1
v_gene: TRBV4-3
j_gene: TRBJ1-4
abundance: NA
CDR3nt: TGCGCCAGCAGTCCGGGACAGGGAGGGTGGGAAAAACTGTTTTTT
CDR3aa: CASSPGQGGWEKLFF

d_gene: NA
v_gene: TRBV4-3
j_gene: TRBJ2-7
abundance: once
CDR3nt: TGCGCCAGCAGCCAAGATCTTCGAGGATACGAGCAGTACTTC
CDR3aa: CASSQDLRGYEQYF

d_gene: TRBD1
v_gene: TRBV6-5
j_gene: TRBJ1-1
abundance: few
CDR3nt: TGTGCCAGCAGGAACCAACCAGGGGGTTACACTGAAGCTTTCTTT
CDR3aa: CASRNQPGGYTEAFF

d_gene: TRBD2
v_gene: TRBV30
j_gene: TRBJ2-1
abundance: once
CDR3nt: TGTGCCTGGAGTGTACGTGGGAGGGCTTTCGGGAATGAGCAGTTCTTC
CDR3aa: CAWSVRGRAFGNEQFF

d_gene: TRBD2
v_gene: TRBV6-5
j_gene: TRBJ2-1
abundance: NA
CDR3nt: TGTGCCAGCAGTTCAACCGGGAGGAGGGAGCAGTTCTTC
CDR3aa: CASSSTGRREQFF

d_gene: NA
v_gene: TRBV25-1
j_gene: TRBJ2-5
abundance: once
CDR3nt: TGTGCCAGCAGTGAATATGGGGGGAAAGAGACCCAGTACTTC
CDR3aa: CASSEYGGKETQYF

d_gene: TRBD1
v_gene: TRBV6-5
j_gene: TRBJ2-7
abundance: NA
CDR3nt: TGTGCCAGCCCTGAACAGGGGTCCTACGAGCAGTACTTC
CDR3aa: CASPEQGSYEQYF

d_gene: TRBD2
v_gene: TRBV5-1
j_gene: TRBJ2-1
abundance: few
CDR3nt: TGCGCCAGCAGCCCCGTATCCGGACTAGCCACCTACAATGAGCAGTTCTTC
CDR3aa: CASSPVSGLATYNEQFF

d_gene: TRBD1
v_gene: TRBV5-4
j_gene: TRBJ2-3
abundance: NA
CDR3nt: TGTGCCAGCAGCCGACAGGGTTCCGGCACAGATACGCAGTATTTT
CDR3aa: CASSRQGSGTDTQYF

d_gene: TRBD1
v_gene: TRBV30
j_gene: TRBJ2-2
abundance: NA
CDR3nt: TGTGCCTGGAGTCGCGACAGGGGCGGGGAGCTGTTTTTT
CDR3aa: CAWSRDRGGELFF

d_gene: NA
v_gene: TRBV29-1
j_gene: TRBJ1-2
abundance: NA
CDR3nt: TGCAGCGTTCTAAGGGGGACTAACTATGGCTACACCTTC
CDR3aa: CSVLRGTNYGYTF

d_gene: NA
v_gene: TRBV30
j_gene: TRBJ1-5
abundance: NA
CDR3nt: TGTGCCTGGGCCTACGAAGGGGCAGGGGCTCATCAGCCCCAGCATTTT
CDR3aa: CAWAYEGAGAHQPQHF

d_gene: TRBD1
v_gene: TRBV29-1
j_gene: TRBJ2-1
abundance: NA
CDR3nt: TGCAGCGTTGACTCTGGGACAGGGAATGAGCAGTTCTTC
CDR3aa: CSVDSGTGNEQFF

d_gene: NA
v_gene: TRBV20-1
j_gene: TRBJ1-2
abundance: NA
CDR3nt: TGCAGTGCTAGTGAGAGGGACTATGGCTACACCTTC
CDR3aa: CSASERDYGYTF

d_gene: NA
v_gene: TRBV5-4
j_gene: TRBJ1-6
abundance: few
CDR3nt: TGTGCCAGCAGCTTGGAACAGGGAGGGAATTCACCCCTCCACTTT
CDR3aa: CASSLEQGGNSPLHF

d_gene: TRBD1
v_gene: TRBV5-1
j_gene: TRBJ1-1
abundance: NA
CDR3nt: TGCGCCAGCAGGGCAGGGGGCGAACATACTGAAGCTTTCTTT
CDR3aa: CASRAGGEHTEAFF

d_gene: NA
v_gene: TRBV12-3/TRBV12-4
j_gene: TRBJ1-1
abundance: NA
CDR3nt: TGTGCCAGCAGTTTCGAGGGGAACACTGAAGCTTTCTTT
CDR3aa: CASSFEGNTEAFF

d_gene: NA
v_gene: TRBV6-2/TRBV6-3
j_gene: TRBJ2-7
abundance: NA
CDR3nt: TGTGCCAGCAGTCCAGCCTGGAGGGAATACTACGAGCAGTACTTC
CDR3aa: CASSPAWREYYEQYF

d_gene: NA
v_gene: TRBV5-3
j_gene: TRBJ2-3
abundance: NA
CDR3nt: TGTGCCAGAAGCTTGATAGGCGGAACCGGCACAGATACGCAGTATTTT
CDR3aa: CARSLIGGTGTDTQYF

d_gene: TRBD2
v_gene: TRBV27
j_gene: TRBJ2-3
abundance: few
CDR3nt: TGTGCCAGCAGTTTTTCCCCAGGGACTAGCGGGAGCACAGATACGCAGTATTTT
CDR3aa: CASSFSPGTSGSTDTQYF

d_gene: NA
v_gene: TRBV5-1
j_gene: TRBJ1-2
abundance: NA
CDR3nt: TGCGCCAGCAGCTCAGGGTCAACTTCTGGCTACACCTTC
CDR3aa: CASSSGSTSGYTF

d_gene: NA
v_gene: TRBV2
j_gene: TRBJ2-3
abundance: NA
CDR3nt: TGTGCCAGCAGTGACGGGGGTCCCACAGATACGCAGTATTTT
CDR3aa: CASSDGGPTDTQYF

d_gene: TRBD1
v_gene: TRBV6-5
j_gene: TRBJ1-2
abundance: NA
CDR3nt: TGTGCCATTTCGGGACAGGGGGCTTTTGGCTACACCTTC
CDR3aa: CAISGQGAFGYTF

d_gene: NA
v_gene: TRBV25-1
j_gene: TRBJ1-4
abundance: NA
CDR3nt: TGTGCCAGCAGTGAAAGGAGGGACCCTGGCGAAAAACTGTTTTTT
CDR3aa: CASSERRDPGEKLFF

d_gene: TRBD1
v_gene: TRBV5-1
j_gene: TRBJ1-2
abundance: once
CDR3nt: TGCGCCAGCAGCCTCACTACAGGGGAATTAAATGGCTACACCTTC
CDR3aa: CASSLTTGELNGYTF

d_gene: TRBD1
v_gene: TRBV30
j_gene: TRBJ1-3
abundance: NA
CDR3nt: TGTGCCTGGAGTTCGGACAGGGACGTTGGAAACACCATATATTTT
CDR3aa: CAWSSDRDVGNTIYF